The clone carrying this T cell receptor beta chain was counted only a few times. Its antigen is unidentified. These data are taken from a study of T-cell memory formation after mild COVID-19. Study findings and constraints: Those CD4+ clones that contracted were mainly in CM and EM (CD8+ ones in EMRA). Some clones that responded were present in memory (sampled pre-infection), which suggests cross-reactive memory joined. From day 15 to 85, contracting clones were balanced between CD4 and CD8, whereas later expanders leaned toward CD4+.

From the 5' RACE reads, TCRdb called clonotypes with MiXCR, one entry per CDR3 protein. The sample contains 200,000 to 250,000 distinct CDR3 sequences, about 17% of which appear only once. V lost 4 bases to trimming and J lost 0 bases, with 5 bases between them. Germline loops: CDR1 SGHNT, CDR2 YYREEE (reference sequence). The CDR3 is made up of 14 amino acids. The rearrangement joins TRBV5-4 to TRBJ2-6; the D is unclear. Sequencing was performed on PBMCs or a T cell subset sorted from them (not recorded which). The source is a man younger than 30 who had mild COVID-19 (a few samples of this study predate the infection). Cell type and time point are not known. The CDR3 loop reads CASSPDSGANVLTF. The CDR3 coding sequence is TGTGCCAGCAGCCCGGACTCTGGGGCCAACGTCCTGACTTTC.